This entry lists 32 T cell receptor beta chains sequenced from one sample in a study of lymphopenia after photon versus proton radiotherapy. TCRdb's table, derived via immunoSEQ multiplex PCR, lists solely in-frame clones and lacks some. The table lists 50,000 to 70,000 clones, about 90% of them singletons. The source material was peripheral blood, sampled from a patient treated with proton-based radiotherapy. These receptors all come from an elderly man with esophageal cancer.

This clone was counted once. The gene calls are TRBV4-3 and TRBJ1-2; TRBD1 is a possible D gene (5 bases). Per germline, CDR1 LGHNA and CDR2 YSLEER. Trimming left V 0 bases short and J 4 bases short, with 15 bases between. The CDR3 extends over 16 amino acids. The CDR3 DNA sequence: TGCGCCAGCAGCCAAGAGTGGTCGCGACAGCTCTATGGCTACACCTTC. Protein sequence: CASSQEWSRQLYGYTF.

This chain connects TRBV28 to TRBJ2-1; TRBD2 agrees at 9 bases. CDR3 length: 16 amino acids. Germline-derived CDR1 and CDR2 are MDHEN and SYDVKM. The V and J ends lost 2 bases and 1 base, in that order; junction bases with no gene match: 3. The CDR3 loop reads CASSLSLAGSYNEQFF. The CDR3, as DNA: TGTGCCAGCAGTTTAAGTCTAGCGGGGTCCTACAATGAGCAGTTCTTC.

The rearrangement uses TRBV9 and TRBJ2-1; 7 nucleotides match TRBD2. The CDR3 is 15 amino acids. Trimming took 4 bases from V and 3 from J; bases not matched to a gene: 7. Germline V gives CDR1 SGDLS, CDR2 YYNGEE. CDR3 DNA: TGTGCCAGCAGCCGTACTAGCGCAGGCTACAATGAGCAGTTCTTC. Encoded protein: CASSRTSAGYNEQFF.

The genes are TRBV18 and TRBJ1-2, with a weak D call TRBD1 (6 bases). The CDR3 runs 15 residues. CDR1 and CDR2 from the germline V gene are KGHSH and LQKENI. V lost 3 bases to trimming and J lost 2 bases, with 13 bases between them. This CDR3 is CASSPLTGWNYGYTF. The CDR3 region has the DNA TGTGCCAGCTCACCGCTAACAGGGTGGAACTATGGCTACACCTTC.

The chain joins TRBV6-9 to TRBJ2-6; 10 positions agree with TRBD1. Trimming removed 6 bases from V and 8 bases from J; junction bases left unmatched: 7. CDR3 length: 15 amino acids. Germline V gene sequence: CDR1 MNHGY, CDR2 SVAAGI. The CDR3: CASSRQGAGTNVLTF. For the CDR3, the DNA is TGTGCCAGCAGCCGACAGGGGGCGGGGACCAACGTCCTGACTTTC.

This rearrangement joins TRBV29-1 to TRBJ1-4; maybe TRBD1 (6 bases). Germline loops: CDR1 SQVTM, CDR2 ANQGSEA. Trimming took 5 bases from V and 4 from J, leaving 14 bases between them. The CDR3 extends over 14 amino acids. DNA for the CDR3: TGCAGCGTTTCAGGGGCCTCTGGTAATGAAAAACTGTTTTTT. It specifies CSVSGASGNEKLFF.

A note on this clone: The same CDR3 can be traced to other DNA sequences in this sample. The chain links TRBV9 to TRBJ2-5, with D unclear. The length of the CDR3 is 14 residues. V was trimmed by 0 bases and J by 1 base, leaving 7 bases between them. Germline V gene sequence: CDR1 SGDLS, CDR2 YYNGEE. CDR3 in amino acids: CASSVGKGQETQYF. The DNA for the CDR3 is TGTGCCAGCAGCGTAGGAAAGGGCCAAGAGACCCAGTACTTC.

This chain connects TRBV4-1 to TRBJ2-7; TRBD1 might be the D (6 bases). The germline V gene has CDR1 MGHRA and CDR2 YSYEKL. V lost 3 bases and J 3 bases, leaving 12 bases between the germline ends. The length of the CDR3 is 14 residues. This chain's CDR3 is CASSQQTGFYEQYF. DNA for the CDR3: TGCGCCAGCAGCCAGCAGACAGGATTCTACGAGCAGTACTTC.

The gene calls are TRBV7-9 and TRBJ1-2, with D possibly matching TRBD1 (6 bases). This CDR3 contains 13 residues. V lost 1 base and J 8 bases, leaving 11 bases between the germline ends. Germline V CDR1 and CDR2: SEHNR, FQNEAQ (reference sequence). CDR3 residues: CASSLGDITGYTF. The DNA of the CDR3 is TGTGCCAGCAGCTTAGGGGACATTACAGGCTACACCTTC.

V and J are TRBV19 and TRBJ2-7, with D uncertain. The CDR3 length is 13 residues. Trimming shortened V by 0 bases and J by 6 bases, and 9 bases separated the two germline ends. Germline CDR1 reads LNHDA; CDR2 reads SQIVND (reference sequence). The DNA for the CDR3 is TGTGCCAGTAGTATAGACCTGACTGCCGAGCAGTACTTC. It codes for CASSIDLTAEQYF.

With respect to this clone: Its ends do not fully match the called genes, so a read error is possible. This chain joins TRBV5-1 and TRBJ2-3, with 8 bases matching TRBD2. Per the germline V gene, CDR1 is SGHRS and CDR2 is YFSETQ. The length of the CDR3 is 14 residues. The CDR3 region has the DNA TGCGCCAGCAGCTTGGGGACTAGCAAAGATACGCAGTATTTT. Amino acids: CASSLGTSKDTQYF.

The chain joins TRBV9 to TRBJ1-3; D perhaps matches TRBD1 (6 bases). CDR1 and CDR2 (germline): SGDLS, YYNGEE. The V and J ends lost 0 bases and 9 bases respectively, with 13 bases between them. The CDR3 covers 14 residues. DNA for the CDR3: TGTGCCAGCAGCGTAGCGGGGGCGAGGAGCACCATATATTTT. Its protein is CASSVAGARSTIYF. Full variable domain (rest looked up from reference TRBV9 and TRBJ1-3): DSGVTQTPKHLITATGQRVTLRCSPRSGDLSVYWYQQSLDQGLQFLIQYYNGEERAKGNILERFSAQQFPDLHSELNLSSLELGDSALYFCASSVAGARSTIYFGEGSWLTVV.

This chain uses TRBV7-9 with TRBJ2-1, with 7 bases identical to TRBD2. Germline V CDR1 and CDR2: SEHNR, FQNEAQ (reference sequence). Trimming took 4 bases from V and 0 from J; bases not matched to a gene: 12. This CDR3 has 18 amino acids. CDR3 DNA: TGTGCCAGCAGCTCACCAACTAGCGCCCGATACTCCTACAATGAGCAGTTCTTC. It translates to CASSSPTSARYSYNEQFF.

The rearrangement joins TRBV19 to TRBJ2-5; perhaps D is TRBD1 or TRBD2 (5 bases each). With 6 bases removed from V and 7 bases from J, the gap between germline ends came to 21 bases. Germline V gene lookup returns CDR1 LNHDA and CDR2 SQIVND (reference sequence). This CDR3 is 15 amino acids long. The CDR3 nucleotides read TGTGCCAGTAGCCCGGAGGACACCCTTGGGTGGACCCAGTACTTC. It specifies CASSPEDTLGWTQYF.

The chain employs TRBV19 and TRBJ1-2; D gene uncertain. The germline V and J ends were trimmed by 5 bases and 6 bases, with 19 bases remaining between them. The germline CDR1 and CDR2 sequences are LNHDA and SQIVND (reference sequence). There are 15 residues in the CDR3. The CDR3 bases are TGTGCCAGTAGTCCCGGTCCCGTCTACTTTCATGGCTACACCTTC. Its translation: CASSPGPVYFHGYTF.

The CDR3 loop is CASSQDPAGTNEKLFF. As DNA, the CDR3 is TGCGCCAGCAGCCAAGATCCTGCGGGGACTAATGAAAAACTGTTTTTT. The chain uses TRBV4-3 and TRBJ1-4, with D hard to call. The CDR3 has 16 amino acids. CDR1 and CDR2 from the germline V gene are LGHNA and YSLEER. The V gene lost 0 bases and the J gene lost 2 bases, with 10 bases spanning the gap.

The J gene is TRBJ1-2, the V gene TRBV13, with unresolved D. Trimming cost V 8 bases and J 1 base, with 14 bases left between them. The CDR3 is 14 residues long. Germline CDR1 PRHDT, CDR2 FYEKMQ (reference sequence). Written as DNA, the CDR3 is TGTGCCAGCCGCCTCCAGTTGGTTAACTATGGCTACACCTTC. Translation: CASRLQLVNYGYTF.

The chain has TRBV6-5 and TRBJ2-5; 7 positions match TRBD1. Near its end, the DNA agrees better with TRBJ2-7, so the J call may be wrong. The CDR3 sequence is 15 residues long. Germline values: CDR1 MNHEY, CDR2 SVGAGI. The CDR3 here is CASSTQGQPPYEQYF. CDR3 DNA: TGTGCCAGCAGTACCCAGGGACAGCCTCCCTACGAGCAGTACTTC.

The genes are TRBV9 and TRBJ2-5, with D unresolved. The V and J ends lost 0 bases and 7 bases respectively, with 10 bases between them. CDR3 length: 13 amino acids. Germline CDR1 reads SGDLS; CDR2 reads YYNGEE. The CDR3, as DNA: TGTGCCAGCAGCGTAGCGGGTACAGTGACCCAGTACTTC. Translated: CASSVAGTVTQYF. Full variable domain (outside the CDR3, taken from reference TRBV9 and TRBJ2-5): DSGVTQTPKHLITATGQRVTLRCSPRSGDLSVYWYQQSLDQGLQFLIQYYNGEERAKGNILERFSAQQFPDLHSELNLSSLELGDSALYFCASSVAGTVTQYFGPGTRLLVL.

This chain connects TRBV4-2 to TRBJ2-3, with 7 positions matching TRBD1. J was trimmed by 3 bases and V by 2 bases; bases with no gene match: 2. There are 14 residues in the CDR3. Germline V gene lookup returns CDR1 LGHNA and CDR2 YNFKEQ. The CDR3 DNA follows: TGTGCCAGCAGCCAAAAACAGGGGACAGATACGCAGTATTTT. Its protein is CASSQKQGTDTQYF.

The chain combines TRBV18 with TRBJ1-2; D is undetermined. Per the germline V gene, CDR1 is KGHSH and CDR2 is LQKENI. V shed 4 bases and J shed 4 bases, with 10 bases lying between them. This CDR3 has 13 amino acids. This chain's CDR3 is CASSLNPLYGYTF. The CDR3 DNA reads as TGTGCCAGCTCACTCAATCCCCTCTATGGCTACACCTTC.

This sequence joins TRBV25-1 and TRBJ2-2; TRBD2 matches 7 bases. Germline V gene sequence: CDR1 MGHDK, CDR2 SYGVNS. V dropped 4 bases and J dropped 6; count of bases not matched to a gene: 8. The CDR3 has 15 residues. The CDR3 reads CASSAPSGVAGELFF. In nucleotides, the CDR3 is TGTGCCAGCAGTGCCCCTAGCGGAGTGGCCGGGGAGCTGTTTTTT.

The chain combines TRBV6-1 with TRBJ2-1; possibly TRBD1 for D (7 bases). CDR1 and CDR2 from the germline V gene are MNHNS and SASEGT. Trimming stripped 6 bases from V and 6 bases from J, with 15 bases between. The CDR3 spans 14 residues. CDR3 sequence: CASSQGDFGNEQFF. In nucleotides, the CDR3 is TGTGCCAGCAGCCAGGGGGACTTCGGCAATGAGCAGTTCTTC.

V usage is TRBV2 and J usage is TRBJ1-1, with D possibly matching TRBD1 (6 bases). Trimming took 6 bases from V and 3 from J, leaving 11 bases between them. Germline assignment: CDR1 SNHLY and CDR2 FYNNEI. This CDR3 spans 13 amino acids. CDR3: CASRQGWDTEAFF. In DNA, the CDR3 is TGTGCCAGCAGACAGGGATGGGACACTGAAGCTTTCTTT.

In the case of this clone: Germline is not matched at one junction end, which may reflect a read error. The chain joins TRBV7-7 to TRBJ2-1, with D perhaps matching TRBD1 (5 bases). CDR1 and CDR2 (germline): SSHAT, FNYEAQ (reference sequence). The CDR3 has 13 amino acids. This chain's CDR3 is CASSLPGRAEQFF. The CDR3 nucleotides are TGTGCTAGCAGCTTGCCAGGGCGCGCTGAGCAGTTCTTC.

This chain links TRBV23-1 with TRBJ1-3, with a possible D match to TRBD1 (5 bases). TRBV23-1 carries the ORF label, with uncertain function. V gave up 4 bases and J gave up 5 bases, with 21 bases separating them. The CDR3 has 17 amino acids. CDR3 sequence: CASSLYRDPSNRNTIYF. For the CDR3, the DNA is TGCGCCAGCAGTCTTTACCGGGACCCCAGTAATAGAAACACCATATATTTT.

This clone was detected once. The J gene is TRBJ2-3, the V gene TRBV10-3; D is perhaps TRBD2 (6 bases). This CDR3 has 15 residues. Per the germline V gene, CDR1 is ENHRY and CDR2 is SYGVKD. V was cut by 1 base and J by 6 bases, with 14 bases left in between. CDR3 loop: CAISEFGDSFDTQYF. The CDR3 region has the DNA TGTGCCATCAGTGAGTTTGGGGACTCGTTCGATACGCAGTATTTT.

The genes are TRBV25-1 and TRBJ2-5; D is ambiguous. This CDR3 has 15 residues. V was trimmed by 1 base and J by 0 bases, leaving 9 bases between them. Germline V lookup: CDR1 MGHDK, CDR2 SYGVNS. The chain's CDR3 is CASSEWPSYQETQYF. The CDR3 DNA sequence: TGTGCCAGCAGTGAATGGCCGTCGTACCAAGAGACCCAGTACTTC.

J is TRBJ2-5 and V is TRBV29-1; D perhaps matches TRBD1 (5 bases). V was pared by 3 bases and J by 2 bases, with 7 bases between. The CDR3 loop spans 12 amino acids. Germline V gene lookup returns CDR1 SQVTM and CDR2 ANQGSEA. CDR3 in amino acids: CSVDPGQETQYF. The CDR3 nucleotides are TGCAGCGTTGATCCAGGGCAAGAGACCCAGTACTTC.

The gene calls are TRBV5-5 and TRBJ2-7; TRBD1 matches 7 bases. This CDR3 contains 13 residues. V lost 4 bases to trimming and J lost 3 bases; unmatched junction nucleotides: 4. Germline V gene data show CDR1 as SGHKS and CDR2 as YYEKEE (reference sequence). The CDR3: CASSLGTDYEQYF. In DNA, the CDR3 is TGTGCCAGCAGCCTAGGGACAGACTACGAGCAGTACTTC.

This clone was seen a single time. The genes are TRBV5-1 and TRBJ2-2; D uncertain. CDR1 SGHRS and CDR2 YFSETQ come from the germline V gene. The CDR3 extends over 15 amino acids. With 1 base removed from V and 1 base from J, the gap between germline ends came to 8 bases. The CDR3 region has the DNA TGCGCCAGCAGCTTGTCAGAGAGGAACACCGGGGAGCTGTTTTTT. Translating gives CASSLSERNTGELFF.

The chain combines TRBV11-2 with TRBJ2-7; TRBD2 is a possible D gene (5 bases). CDR1 is SGHAT, CDR2 FQNNGV, per germline. The V end was cut by 3 bases, the J end by 2 bases, with 14 bases between. The CDR3 spans 15 residues. CDR3 protein: CASSLGQAGTYEQYF. CDR3 bases: TGTGCCAGCAGCTTGGGCCAGGCGGGTACCTACGAGCAGTACTTC.